This T cell receptor (beta chain) is drawn from a study of T cells in localized non-small cell lung cancer. Sequenced by immunoSEQ multiplex PCR; TCRdb stores in-frame clones only, minus some. The sample yields around 70,000 clones, about 90% seen once. V shed 0 bases and J shed 5 bases, with 9 bases lying between them. Germline CDR1 and CDR2: SGHVS and FQNEAQ. The CDR3 loop spans 14 amino acids. The chain recombines TRBV7-8 with TRBJ2-3, with D hard to call. This TCR derives from a male donor at least 60 years old with stage III squamous cell lung carcinoma. The starting material was peripheral blood, obtained before any cancer treatment. The CDR3 nucleotides are TGTGCCAGCAGCTTAGCGGGTGTGGAAGATACGCAGTATTTT. This codes for CASSLAGVEDTQYF.